These 27 T cell receptor beta chains share one sample of origin, sequenced in a study of blood T cell repertoires in COVID-19. Sequencing was performed with immunoSEQ multiplex PCR; in TCRdb, only in-frame clones are kept and a portion is missing. The sample lists roughly 400,000 clones; around nine tenths were seen once. Sample: PBMCs or T cells enriched from blood (not recorded which). The receptor source for this set is a woman aged 45-59 years who had recovered from COVID-19.

The chain couples TRBV7-9 to TRBJ2-7, with a possible D match to TRBD2 (5 bases). Trimming cost V 1 base and J 6 bases, with 10 bases left between them. Germline V gene data show CDR1 as SEHNR and CDR2 as FQNEAQ (reference sequence). The CDR3 runs to 13 residues. The DNA of the CDR3 is TGTGCCAGCAGCTTAGTCCGGGATAGCGAGCAGTACTTC. It yields the protein CASSLVRDSEQYF.

This clone was counted between two and nine times. This chain joins TRBV15 and TRBJ2-7; 7 bases align to TRBD2. J lost 6 bases, V lost 0 bases, and 2 bases had no gene match. The CDR3 consists of 13 residues. CDR1 LNHNV and CDR2 YYDKDF come from the germline V gene (reference sequence). CDR3 region: CATSRDWGGEQYF. The CDR3 region has the DNA TGTGCCACCAGCAGAGATTGGGGGGGCGAGCAGTACTTC.

CDR3 loop: CASSLKSPFFPRDTQYF. The CDR3 nucleotides are TGTGCCAGCAGTTTAAAGTCCCCATTTTTCCCGCGAGATACGCAGTATTTT. The V call is TRBV27, the J call TRBJ2-3; the D is unclear. V was clipped by 2 bases and J by 5 bases, with 20 bases between them. CDR3 length equals 17 residues. Germline CDR1 MNHEY, CDR2 SMNVEV (reference sequence).

In regard to this clone: The junction and the germline gene differ at one end; a read error may be behind it. The CDR3 protein is CSVADYRGHTF. In DNA, the CDR3 is TGCAGCGTTGCTGATTATCGTGGCCACACCTTC. The gene calls are TRBV29-1 and TRBJ1-2; the D is unclear. The germline gives CDR1 SQVTM, CDR2 ANQGSEA. The CDR3 is 11 amino acids.

The chain uses TRBV3-1 (or the pseudogene TRBV3-2) and TRBJ1-1; 8 bases agree with TRBD1. CDR1 LGHDT and CDR2 YNNKEL come from the germline V gene (reference sequence). The V segment lost 1 base and the J segment 0 bases; nucleotides outside the gene matches: 7. The CDR3 has 17 residues. The CDR3 DNA reads TGTGCCAGCAGCCAAGGGGGACAGGCCTTTTTGAACACTGAAGCTTTCTTT. It specifies CASSQGGQAFLNTEAFF.

This clone was seen just once. V usage is TRBV2 and J usage is TRBJ1-2, with D tentatively TRBD1 (6 bases). The ends were cut back, 6 bases at V and 2 bases at J, with 16 bases in the middle. Looked up from germline, CDR1 is SNHLY and CDR2 is FYNNEI. The CDR3 runs 15 residues. DNA for the CDR3: TGTGCCAGCAGCCTGAGGGGGGGGCCGAACTATGGCTACACCTTC. This translates into CASSLRGGPNYGYTF.

The V and J genes are TRBV28 and TRBJ1-5; TRBD1 matches 7 bases. Looked up from germline, CDR1 is MDHEN and CDR2 is SYDVKM. This CDR3 has 17 amino acids. The junction had 7 bases not matched to a gene; V was cut back by 1 base and J by 1 base. The CDR3 protein is CASSLFPGQLSNQPQHF. CDR3 nucleotides: TGTGCCAGCAGTTTATTCCCGGGACAGCTGAGCAATCAGCCCCAGCATTTT.

CDR3 sequence reads: CASSLYTPTSTDTQYF. DNA for the CDR3: TGTGCCAGCAGCTTATACACCCCGACTAGCACAGATACGCAGTATTTT. The chain is built from TRBV7-2 and TRBJ2-3; D gene ambiguous. Germline V gene sequence: CDR1 SGHTA, CDR2 FQGNSA. This CDR3 has 16 residues. V lost 2 bases, J lost 0 bases, and 12 bases lay in between.

The CDR3 here is CASSQNRGRAYNEQFF. CDR3 nucleotides: TGTGCCAGCAGCCAAAACAGGGGTAGGGCCTACAATGAGCAGTTCTTC. The chain has TRBV11-2 and TRBJ2-1; 7 bases line up with TRBD1. The CDR3 extends over 16 amino acids. Germline V lookup: CDR1 SGHAT, CDR2 FQNNGV. Losses at the gene ends were 5 bases for V and 2 bases for J; bases not matched to a gene: 9.

The CDR3 loop is CASTAITGATNEKLFF. In DNA form, the CDR3 reads TGTGCCAGCACAGCAATAACAGGGGCAACTAATGAAAAACTGTTTTTT. V is TRBV18 and J is TRBJ1-4; 7 nucleotides agree with TRBD1. This CDR3 region has 16 residues. Unmatched junction bases numbered 9, after V lost 8 bases and J lost 0 bases. CDR1 is KGHSH, CDR2 LQKENI, per germline.

This clone was counted a few times. This sequence joins TRBV18 and TRBJ1-4, with 7 positions matching TRBD1. The CDR3 loop spans 15 amino acids. Unmatched junction bases numbered 13, after V lost 3 bases and J lost 12 bases. Germline V gene sequence: CDR1 KGHSH, CDR2 LQKENI. CDR3 loop: CASSPGTAGSMELFF. In nucleotides, the CDR3 is TGTGCCAGCTCACCTGGGACAGCTGGCTCGATGGAACTGTTTTTT. Looking up the rest from reference TRBV18 and TRBJ1-4 gives the full variable domain: NAGVMQNPRHLVRRRGQEARLRCSPMKGHSHVYWYRQLPEEGLKFMVYLQKENIIDESGMPKERFSAEFPKEGPSILRIQQVVRGDSAAYFCASSPGTAGSMELFFGSGTQLSVL.

V usage is TRBV4-2 and J usage is TRBJ2-7; 10 bases align to TRBD2. From germline, CDR1 is LGHNA and CDR2 YNFKEQ. V dropped 3 bases and J dropped 4; count of bases not matched to a gene: 6. The CDR3 loop spans 15 amino acids. The CDR3 region is CASSQERGGAYEQYF. In nucleotides, the CDR3 is TGTGCCAGCAGCCAGGAGCGGGGGGGAGCTTACGAGCAGTACTTC.

This clone was detected only once. The chain joins TRBV6-5 to TRBJ1-1, with a possible D match to TRBD1 (5 bases). Looked up from germline, CDR1 is MNHEY and CDR2 is SVGAGI. Trimming removed 4 bases from V and 2 bases from J, with 14 bases in between. This CDR3 comprises 15 residues. The CDR3 is CASSFGGRINTEAFF. Here the CDR3 DNA reads TGTGCCAGCAGTTTCGGGGGACGAATAAACACTGAAGCTTTCTTT.

The rearrangement uses TRBV5-1 and TRBJ1-1; D is perhaps TRBD1 (5 bases). Trimming removed 4 bases from V and 0 bases from J, with 16 bases in between. Germline V gene sequence: CDR1 SGHRS, CDR2 YFSETQ. The CDR3 sequence is 16 residues long. The CDR3 DNA is TGCGCCAGCAGCGGGGGACTACTGGGGGTGAACACTGAAGCTTTCTTT. Translating it yields CASSGGLLGVNTEAFF.

This rearrangement joins TRBV3-1 (or the pseudogene TRBV3-2) to TRBJ2-5, with D perhaps TRBD1 (6 bases). Germline loops: CDR1 LGHDT, CDR2 YNNKEL (reference sequence). This CDR3 region has 19 residues. V dropped 8 bases and J dropped 4 bases, with 32 bases sitting between them. The CDR3 DNA reads TGTGCCAGCGAAGCCAGGTGGGGCAGGGGCGCGGGTAACGGAGAGACCCAGTACTTC. It encodes CASEARWGRGAGNGETQYF.

The rearrangement uses TRBV4-1 and TRBJ2-2, with 9 nucleotides matching TRBD2. The germline gives CDR1 MGHRA, CDR2 YSYEKL. This CDR3 comprises 16 residues. V trimming: 5 bases; J trimming: 6 bases; junction bases outside the gene matches: 10. The DNA for the CDR3 is TGCGCCAGCAGCTCCGGTAGCGGGGGTTGGGCCGGGGAGCTGTTTTTT. This codes for CASSSGSGGWAGELFF.

The CDR3: CASSLVVPNQDTQYF. The CDR3 coding sequence is TGTGCCAGCAGCTTAGTAGTCCCTAATCAAGATACGCAGTATTTT. This rearrangement joins TRBV7-6 to TRBJ2-3, with D uncertain. With 1 base removed from V and 5 bases from J, the gap between germline ends came to 13 bases. CDR3 size: 15 residues. The germline gives CDR1 SGHVS, CDR2 FNYEAQ. The variable domain in full, completed from reference TRBV7-6 and TRBJ2-3, reads GAGVSQSPRYKVTKRGQDVALRCDPISGHVSLYWYRQALGQGPEFLTYFNYEAQQDKSGLPNDRFSAERPEGSISTLTIQRTEQRDSAMYRCASSLVVPNQDTQYFGPGTRLTVL.

The chain couples TRBV30 to TRBJ1-6; possibly TRBD1 for D (5 bases). V lost 4 bases and J lost 0, with 10 bases in between. The CDR3 is made up of 15 amino acids. From germline, CDR1 is GTSNPN and CDR2 SVGIG (reference sequence). The CDR3 sequence is CAWKEGSSYNSPLHF. DNA of the CDR3: TGTGCCTGGAAGGAGGGGAGCTCCTATAATTCACCCCTCCACTTT.

The rearrangement joins TRBV4-1 to TRBJ1-5; D call uncertain. This CDR3 spans 13 amino acids. Trimming removed 5 bases from V and 5 bases from J, with 10 bases in between. Germline V gene lookup returns CDR1 MGHRA and CDR2 YSYEKL. In DNA form, the CDR3 reads TGCGCCAGCAGCGTTGGGCCAGATCAGCCCCAGCATTTT. Translated, it gives CASSVGPDQPQHF.

V gene TRBV3-1 (or the pseudogene TRBV3-2) combines with J gene TRBJ1-6; D perhaps matches TRBD1 (5 bases). CDR3 length: 12 amino acids. V lost 0 bases and J lost 12, with 6 bases in between. Germline-derived CDR1 and CDR2 are LGHDT and YNNKEL (reference sequence). CDR3 amino acids: CASSQDRGPLHF. CDR3 DNA sequence: TGTGCCAGCAGCCAAGATAGGGGACCCCTCCACTTT.

The chain joins TRBV27 to TRBJ1-1; D ambiguous. Between the trimmed V and J ends, which lost 8 bases and 3 bases, there was a span of 13 bases. This CDR3 has 13 amino acids. The germline V gene encodes CDR1 MNHEY and CDR2 SMNVEV (reference sequence). The DNA for the CDR3 is TGTGCCAGCCGAACAATGGCTGACACTGAAGCTTTCTTT. As protein: CASRTMADTEAFF.

This clone was observed a few times. Other DNA sequences in the same sample also yield this CDR3. The chain has TRBV30 and TRBJ1-2, with 7 bases matching TRBD1. With 2 bases clipped from V and 2 bases from J, the junction kept 5 bases outside the gene matches. The CDR3 totals 14 residues. CDR1 is GTSNPN and CDR2 is SVGIG in the germline V gene (reference sequence). In nucleotides, the CDR3 is TGTGCCTGGAGTCGACAGGGTTTGAACTATGGCTACACCTTC. Residues: CAWSRQGLNYGYTF.

The CDR3 loop is CATSREAQVLYGYTF. In nucleotides, the CDR3 is TGTGCCACCAGCAGAGAGGCACAGGTCCTCTATGGCTACACCTTC. The chain carries TRBV15 and TRBJ1-2, with D perhaps TRBD1 (5 bases). Between the trimmed V and J ends, which lost 0 bases and 4 bases, there was a span of 12 bases. This CDR3 has 15 residues. The V gene's germline CDR1 is LNHNV and CDR2 YYDKDF (reference sequence). The variable domain in full, with the rest retrieved from reference TRBV15 and TRBJ1-2, is DAMVIQNPRYQVTQFGKPVTLSCSQTLNHNVMYWYQQKSSQAPKLLFHYYDKDFNNEADTPDNFQSRRPNTSFCFLDIRSPGLGDTAMYLCATSREAQVLYGYTFGSGTRLTVV.

The rearrangement uses TRBV30 and TRBJ2-2; the match to TRBD2 covers 12 bases. V lost 3 bases and J lost 5; bases outside the gene matches: 7. This CDR3 contains 16 residues. Germline V CDR1 and CDR2: GTSNPN, SVGIG (reference sequence). The CDR3 is CAWSRASGGATGELFF. DNA for the CDR3: TGTGCCTGGAGCCGCGCTAGCGGGGGGGCTACCGGGGAGCTGTTTTTT.

This chain connects TRBV24-1 to TRBJ2-3; 7 bases line up with TRBD1. This CDR3 comprises 16 residues. The trim removed 2 bases at V and 6 bases at J, leaving 10 bases unmatched. CDR1 and CDR2 (germline): KGHDR, SFDVKD. The CDR3 bases are TGTGCCACCAGTGATTCGGGGACAGAATCCTGGGATACGCAGTATTTT. Its protein is CATSDSGTESWDTQYF.

V and J are TRBV5-4 and TRBJ1-2; the match to TRBD1 covers 7 bases. The CDR3 spans 15 residues. CDR1 SGHNT and CDR2 YYREEE come from the germline V gene (reference sequence). The trim removed 4 bases at V and 1 base at J, leaving 7 bases unmatched. Written as DNA, the CDR3 is TGTGCCAGCAGCGAGGGACAGCAAATTAACTATGGCTACACCTTC. Translating it yields CASSEGQQINYGYTF.

The V gene is TRBV2, the J gene TRBJ1-5; possible D gene TRBD1, 6 bases. V was pared by 6 bases and J by 6 bases, with 12 bases between. This CDR3 has 13 amino acids. CDR1 is SNHLY, CDR2 FYNNEI, per germline. CDR3 amino acids: CASRSTGIQPQHF. The CDR3 bases are TGTGCCAGCAGGAGTACAGGGATTCAGCCCCAGCATTTT.